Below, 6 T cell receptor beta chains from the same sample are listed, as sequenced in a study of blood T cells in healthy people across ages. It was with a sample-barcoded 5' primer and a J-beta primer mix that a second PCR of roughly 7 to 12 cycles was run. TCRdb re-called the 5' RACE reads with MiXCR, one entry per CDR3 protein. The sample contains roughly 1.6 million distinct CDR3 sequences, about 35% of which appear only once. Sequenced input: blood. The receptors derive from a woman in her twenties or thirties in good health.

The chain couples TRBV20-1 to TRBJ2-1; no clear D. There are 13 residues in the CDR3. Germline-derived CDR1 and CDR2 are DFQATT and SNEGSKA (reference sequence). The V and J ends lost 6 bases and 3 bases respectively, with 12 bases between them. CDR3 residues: CSAPRWGYNEQFF. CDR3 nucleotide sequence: TGCAGTGCCCCACGTTGGGGCTACAATGAGCAGTTCTTC.

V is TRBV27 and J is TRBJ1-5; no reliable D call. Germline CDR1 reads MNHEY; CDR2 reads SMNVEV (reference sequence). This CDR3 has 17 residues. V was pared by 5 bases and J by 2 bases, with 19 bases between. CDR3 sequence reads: CASSQTVGLKGNQPQHF. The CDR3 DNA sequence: TGTGCCAGCAGTCAAACAGTGGGCCTCAAGGGCAATCAGCCCCAGCATTTT.

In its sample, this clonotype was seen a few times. The CDR3 here is CASSLGSVQETQYF. In DNA, the CDR3 is TGTGCCAGCAGCTTAGGGTCGGTCCAGGAGACCCAGTACTTC. The J gene is TRBJ2-5, the V gene TRBV7-7; no firm D call. The CDR3 covers 14 residues. The ends were cut back, 1 base at V and 5 bases at J, with 11 bases in the middle. In germline, CDR1 is SSHAT, CDR2 FNYEAQ (reference sequence).

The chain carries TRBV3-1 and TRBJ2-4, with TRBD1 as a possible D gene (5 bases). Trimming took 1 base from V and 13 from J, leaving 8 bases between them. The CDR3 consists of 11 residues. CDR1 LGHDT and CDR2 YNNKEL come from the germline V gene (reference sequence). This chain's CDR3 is CASSQGGAQYF. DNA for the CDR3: TGTGCCAGCAGCCAAGGTGGGGCGCAGTACTTC. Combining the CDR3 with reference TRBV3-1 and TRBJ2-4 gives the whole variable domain DTAVSQTPKYLVTQMGNDKSIKCEQNLGHDTMYWYKQDSKKFLKIMFSYNNKELIINETVPNRFSPKSPDKAHLNLHINSLELGDSAVYFCASSQGGAQYFGAGTRLSVL.

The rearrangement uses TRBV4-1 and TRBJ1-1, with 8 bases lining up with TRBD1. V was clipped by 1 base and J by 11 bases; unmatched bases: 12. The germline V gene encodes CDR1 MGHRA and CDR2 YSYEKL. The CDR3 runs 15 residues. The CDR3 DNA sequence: TGCGCCAGCAGCCAAGTGGGACAGGCAGGGATATCGGCTTTCTTT. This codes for CASSQVGQAGISAFF.

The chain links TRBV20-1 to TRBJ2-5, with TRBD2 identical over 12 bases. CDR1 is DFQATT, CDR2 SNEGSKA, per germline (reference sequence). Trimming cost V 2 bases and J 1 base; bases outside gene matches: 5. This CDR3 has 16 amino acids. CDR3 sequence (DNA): TGCAGTGCTAGACGCGGACTAGCGGGGAGCCAAGAGACCCAGTACTTC. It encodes CSARRGLAGSQETQYF.